The rows below give T cell receptor beta chains drawn from one sample of a study of blood T cell repertoires in COVID-19. TCRdb's copy holds only in-frame clones and misses some; the assay was immunoSEQ multiplex PCR. The data hold 100,000 to 150,000 clones, with under 90% observed a single time. Sequenced: PBMCs or T cells enriched from blood (not recorded which). The receptors come from a man aged 35 to 55 with acute COVID-19. The CDR3 runs from the conserved cysteine through the conserved F or W. The D gene is left open where the match is weak. Rows may omit the clone size; those that give it use once, few, many or a size class.

d_call: .; v_call: TRBV5-1; j_call: TRBJ1-4; clone_size: .; cdr3_nt: TGCGCCAGCAGCTTTGACAGTGAATTTGAAAAACTGTTTTTT; cdr3_aa: CASSFDSEFEKLFF
d_call: .; v_call: TRBV2; j_call: TRBJ1-2; clone_size: .; cdr3_nt: TGTGCCAGCAGCCACCAGCCGACAGAGAACTATGGCTACACCTTC; cdr3_aa: CASSHQPTENYGYTF
d_call: .; v_call: TRBV11-2; j_call: TRBJ2-7; clone_size: few; cdr3_nt: TGTGCCAGCAGCTTAGCAAGCCCACTTCTAGGAGGGAGTAACTACGAGCAGTACTTC; cdr3_aa: CASSLASPLLGGSNYEQYF
d_call: .; v_call: TRBV7-7; j_call: TRBJ1-5; clone_size: once; cdr3_nt: TGCGCTAACGACCCAGGCAGGCGATTCAATCAGCCCCAGCATTTT; cdr3_aa: CANDPGRRFNQPQHF
d_call: .; v_call: TRBV19; j_call: TRBJ1-5; clone_size: .; cdr3_nt: TGTGCCAGTAGGAGGGAGCCCCCCCAGCCCCAGCATTTT; cdr3_aa: CASRREPPQPQHF
d_call: .; v_call: TRBV6-5; j_call: TRBJ1-5; clone_size: few; cdr3_nt: TGTGCCAGCGGGAGTCAGCCCCAGCATTTT; cdr3_aa: CASGSQPQHF
d_call: TRBD1; v_call: TRBV6-5; j_call: TRBJ2-1; clone_size: few; cdr3_nt: TGTGCCAGCCTCAGCAGGGGGTTCGTGTTCTTC; cdr3_aa: CASLSRGFVFF
d_call: .; v_call: TRBV5-1; j_call: TRBJ1-3; clone_size: .; cdr3_nt: TGCGCCAGCAGCTTGGACGACTACGACGCCATATATTTT; cdr3_aa: CASSLDDYDAIYF
d_call: TRBD2; v_call: TRBV5-4; j_call: TRBJ2-1; clone_size: .; cdr3_nt: TGTGCCAGCAGCTCGGAAGCGGGAGGGAATGAGCAGTTCTTC; cdr3_aa: CASSSEAGGNEQFF
d_call: TRBD1; v_call: TRBV12-5; j_call: TRBJ1-5; clone_size: .; cdr3_nt: TGTGCTAGTGGTTTGATTCTTCGACAGGGGGATTTTAATCAGCCCCAGCATTTT; cdr3_aa: CASGLILRQGDFNQPQHF
d_call: .; v_call: TRBV12-3/TRBV12-4; j_call: TRBJ1-2; clone_size: once; cdr3_nt: TGTGCCACCTCCTCCCCAGGGGCCTTGAGCTACACCTTC; cdr3_aa: CATSSPGALSYTF
d_call: TRBD1; v_call: TRBV24-1; j_call: TRBJ2-5; clone_size: .; cdr3_nt: TGTGCCACCAGTGACCCAGGGACAGGCCAAGAGACCCAGTACTTC; cdr3_aa: CATSDPGTGQETQYF
d_call: TRBD2; v_call: TRBV28; j_call: TRBJ2-1; clone_size: .; cdr3_nt: TGTGCCAGCAGTTCCCCGACTAGCGGGTTAATCCGGAATGAGCAGTTCTTC; cdr3_aa: CASSSPTSGLIRNEQFF